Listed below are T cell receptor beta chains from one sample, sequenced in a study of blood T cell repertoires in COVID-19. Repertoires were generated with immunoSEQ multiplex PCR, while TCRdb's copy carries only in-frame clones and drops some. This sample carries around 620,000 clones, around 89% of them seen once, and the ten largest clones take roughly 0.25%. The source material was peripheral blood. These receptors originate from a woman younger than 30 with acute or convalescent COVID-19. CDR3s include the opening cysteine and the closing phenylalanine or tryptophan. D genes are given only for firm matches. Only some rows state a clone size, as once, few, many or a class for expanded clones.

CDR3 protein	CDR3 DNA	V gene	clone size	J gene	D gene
CAISQQGGFSGNTIYF	TGTGCCATCAGTCAACAGGGGGGGTTTTCTGGAAACACCATATATTTT	TRBV10-3	once	TRBJ1-3	TRBD1
CASSPGQGSPYEQYF	TGTGCCAGCTCACCAGGGCAGGGGTCCCCCTACGAGCAGTACTTC	TRBV18	-	TRBJ2-7	-
CASSQEGQTQYF	TGTGCCAGCAGCCAAGAGGGACAGACGCAGTACTTC	TRBV3-1/TRBV3-2	-	TRBJ2-7	TRBD1
CASSPGQGKGEQYF	TGCGCCAGCAGCCCGGGACAGGGGAAGGGGGAGCAGTACTTC	TRBV5-1	-	TRBJ2-7	TRBD1
CASSAGQGGDTQYF	TGTGCCAGCAGCGCGGGACAGGGAGGAGATACGCAGTATTTT	TRBV9	once	TRBJ2-3	TRBD1
CASSPGIPLYEQFF	TGTGCCAGCAGTCCCGGGATTCCCCTCTATGAGCAGTTCTTC	TRBV27	-	TRBJ2-1	-
CASSPGTGSYEQYF	TGCGCCAGCAGCCCCGGGACAGGCTCCTACGAGCAGTACTTC	TRBV5-1	-	TRBJ2-7	TRBD1
CASSVMEDRYNEQFF	TGTGCCAGCAGCGTAATGGAGGACAGATACAATGAGCAGTTCTTC	TRBV9	-	TRBJ2-1	-
CASSLGRGTGELFF	TGTGCCAGCAGCTTAGGCCGCGGGACCGGGGAGCTGTTTTTT	TRBV7-7	-	TRBJ2-2	-
CASSPPGQANEKLFF	TGTGCCAGCTCACCACCCGGACAGGCTAATGAAAAACTGTTTTTT	TRBV18	-	TRBJ1-4	TRBD1
CAWGPQATTDTQYF	TGTGCCTGGGGGCCACAGGCCACCACAGATACGCAGTATTTT	TRBV30	-	TRBJ2-3	-
CASSEQTGFGYTF	TGCGCCAGCAGTGAGCAGACAGGGTTTGGCTACACCTTC	TRBV10-2	few	TRBJ1-2	TRBD1
CASSEVIGYGYTF	TGTGCCAGCAGTGAGGTGATCGGCTATGGCTACACCTTC	TRBV2	once	TRBJ1-2	-
CASSHLDRDSGNTIYF	TGCGCCAGCAGCCACCTGGACAGGGACTCTGGAAACACCATATATTTT	TRBV4-1	few	TRBJ1-3	TRBD1
CASSFRRQVYNEQFF	TGTGCCAGCAGCTTTCGACGACAGGTCTACAATGAGCAGTTCTTC	TRBV13	-	TRBJ2-1	-
CASSESTCGGKDTIYF	TGCGCCAGCAGTGAGTCGACTTGTGGCGGGAAGGACACCATATATTTT	TRBV10-1	-	TRBJ1-3	-
CASSPVSVKSWDTQYF	TGTGCCAGCAGCCCCGTAAGTGTGAAGAGTTGGGATACGCAGTATTTT	TRBV7-3	-	TRBJ2-3	-
CASSPIGTGSYNEQFF	TGTGCCAGCAGCCCCATTGGGACAGGGAGCTACAATGAGCAGTTCTTC	TRBV7-8	-	TRBJ2-1	TRBD1
CASSPSDSFYGYTF	TGTGCCAGCAGCCCGAGCGATAGTTTCTATGGCTACACCTTC	TRBV27	-	TRBJ1-2	-
CAWSGQGARGYGYTF	TGTGCCTGGAGTGGACAGGGGGCGAGGGGCTATGGCTACACCTTC	TRBV30	-	TRBJ1-2	TRBD1
CASTPQGAPGYTF	TGTGCCAGTACGCCCCAGGGGGCGCCAGGCTACACCTTC	TRBV19	-	TRBJ1-2	TRBD1
CASSPSGWNTGELFF	TGTGCCAGTAGTCCCAGTGGTTGGAACACCGGGGAGCTGTTTTTT	TRBV19	-	TRBJ2-2	-
CATTQGFEQYF	TGTGCCACCACCCAGGGGTTCGAGCAGTACTTC	TRBV19	-	TRBJ2-7	-
CASSPRPGYSPSYNEQFF	TGTGCCAGCAGCCCCCGGCCAGGGTATAGCCCGTCATACAATGAGCAGTTCTTC	TRBV27	-	TRBJ2-1	-
CASMSGVSGELFF	TGTGCCAGCATGTCGGGGGTATCAGGGGAGCTGTTTTTT	TRBV27	once	TRBJ2-2	-
CASSVRPGGSTDTQYF	TGTGCCAGCAGCGTCCGTCCCGGGGGGAGCACAGATACGCAGTATTTT	TRBV4-2	-	TRBJ2-3	TRBD2
CASSVGISGGTDTQYF	TGTGCCAGCAGCGTAGGGATTAGCGGGGGCACAGATACGCAGTATTTT	TRBV9	-	TRBJ2-3	TRBD2
CASSGLGGNEQYF	TGTGCCAGCAGCGGTTTAGGGGGTAACGAGCAGTACTTC	TRBV9	-	TRBJ2-7	-
CASSLASGSSNTGELFF	TGTGCCAGCAGCTTAGCGTCGGGGTCCTCGAACACCGGGGAGCTGTTTTTT	TRBV7-8	-	TRBJ2-2	-
CASSSRANTEAFF	TGTGCCAGCAGTTCCAGGGCGAACACTGAAGCTTTCTTT	TRBV27	once	TRBJ1-1	-
CAGRAWGMDTEAFF	TGTGCTGGCAGGGCGTGGGGTATGGACACTGAAGCTTTCTTT	TRBV6-6	-	TRBJ1-1	-
CASSSSLAKEQYF	TGCGCCAGCAGCTCCAGTCTAGCGAAGGAGCAGTACTTC	TRBV5-1	once	TRBJ2-7	-
CASTEQGSLPYNEQFF	TGTGCCAGCACCGAACAGGGTTCGCTACCCTACAATGAGCAGTTCTTC	TRBV27	-	TRBJ2-1	-
CASSFGRDNSPLHF	TGTGCCAGCAGTTTCGGTCGAGATAATTCACCCCTCCACTTT	TRBV27	few	TRBJ1-6	-
CSAADRENTEAFF	TGCAGCGCCGCTGACAGGGAGAACACTGAAGCTTTCTTT	TRBV29-1	-	TRBJ1-1	TRBD1
CASSPRSSTEAFF	TGCGCCAGCAGCCCAAGATCGAGCACTGAAGCTTTCTTT	TRBV4-1	-	TRBJ1-1	-
CASSEGEGGDEKLFF	TGTGCCAGCAGTGAAGGGGAGGGAGGGGATGAAAAACTGTTTTTT	TRBV25-1	-	TRBJ1-4	-
CASSGQGSNYGYTF	TGTGCCAGCAGTGGGCAGGGGAGCAACTATGGCTACACCTTC	TRBV2	-	TRBJ1-2	-
CAWSLGQRNSPLHF	TGTGCCTGGAGTTTGGGACAGCGAAATTCACCCCTCCACTTT	TRBV30	-	TRBJ1-6	TRBD1
CASNLGQGSYNSPLHF	TGCGCCAGCAACCTGGGACAGGGCTCCTATAATTCACCCCTCCACTTT	TRBV10-2	-	TRBJ1-6	TRBD1
CASSMGGGADTQYF	TGTGCCAGTAGTATGGGGGGAGGGGCAGATACGCAGTATTTT	TRBV19	-	TRBJ2-3	TRBD2
CASSLGGTGLYEQYF	TGTGCCAGCAGCCTCGGGGGGACAGGTCTCTACGAGCAGTACTTC	TRBV7-2	-	TRBJ2-7	-
CASSPLGQGAGYTF	TGTGCCAGCAGTCCCCTGGGGCAGGGGGCTGGCTACACCTTC	TRBV27	-	TRBJ1-2	TRBD1
CASIPKSSYNSPLHF	TGTGCCAGCATCCCCAAGAGCTCCTATAATTCACCCCTCCACTTT	TRBV21-1	few	TRBJ1-6	-
CASSPGGSDTQYF	TGCGCCAGCAGCCCTGGGGGCTCAGATACGCAGTATTTT	TRBV5-1	-	TRBJ2-3	-
CASSARVSGGQPQHF	TGCGCCAGCAGCGCAAGGGTGTCGGGAGGTCAGCCCCAGCATTTT	TRBV4-1	-	TRBJ1-5	-
CASSVGPLVGGTSPLHF	TGTGCCAGCAGCGTAGGACCCCTAGTGGGGGGGACTTCACCCCTCCACTTT	TRBV9	once	TRBJ1-6	-
CASSHFADRGLNGYTF	TGCGCCAGCAGCCATTTCGCGGACAGGGGACTTAACGGCTACACCTTC	TRBV4-1	once	TRBJ1-2	TRBD1
CASSIDGQGVSSPLHF	TGTGCCAGTAGTATAGACGGACAGGGGGTTTCTTCACCCCTCCACTTT	TRBV19	-	TRBJ1-6	TRBD1
CASSHSEVRGHEQYF	TGTGCCAGCAGCCACTCCGAGGTCAGGGGACACGAGCAGTACTTC	TRBV11-2	-	TRBJ2-7	-
CASSSLGGGDGYTF	TGTGCCAGCAGCTCCCTCGGCGGAGGCGATGGCTACACCTTC	TRBV3-1/TRBV3-2	-	TRBJ1-2	-
CASSRHSTGGLNYGYTF	TGTGCCAGCAGCCGACATTCGACAGGGGGACTTAACTATGGCTACACCTTC	TRBV6-6	-	TRBJ1-2	TRBD1
CASSIGTNTGELFF	TGTGCCAGTAGTATAGGGACTAACACCGGGGAGCTGTTTTTT	TRBV19	-	TRBJ2-2	-